These T cell receptor beta chains were read from a single sample in a study of T cell responses to AZD1222 COVID-19 vaccine. Assay used: immunoSEQ multiplex PCR; TCRdb lists only in-frame clones, some missing. The table records 110,000 or so clones, about nine tenths of them present only once. The sequencing used peripheral blood, collected 28 days after the second AZD1222 dose. The origin of the receptors is an adult who received the AZD1222 COVID-19 vaccine. CDR3s include the opening cysteine and the closing phenylalanine or tryptophan. The D gene is left open where the match is weak. Some rows have no size entry. The others give once, few or many, or a class for an expanded clone.

J gene: TRBJ2-2; clone size: .; D gene: .; V gene: TRBV5-6; CDR3 DNA: TGTGCCAGCATGGCAGGGCGAAACACCGGGGAGCTGTTTTTT; CDR3 protein: CASMAGRNTGELFF
J gene: TRBJ2-3; clone size: .; D gene: .; V gene: TRBV12-3/TRBV12-4; CDR3 DNA: TGTGCCAGCAGTTTTCGGGGCACAGATACGCAGTATTTT; CDR3 protein: CASSFRGTDTQYF
J gene: TRBJ2-3; clone size: .; D gene: .; V gene: TRBV6-6; CDR3 DNA: TGTGCCAGCATCAAGGGAGATACGCAGTATTTT; CDR3 protein: CASIKGDTQYF
J gene: TRBJ1-2; clone size: few; D gene: .; V gene: TRBV5-5; CDR3 DNA: TGTGCCAGCAGCAAAAGCACAGGGCTCTATGGCTACACCTTC; CDR3 protein: CASSKSTGLYGYTF
J gene: TRBJ1-2; clone size: .; D gene: .; V gene: TRBV21-1; CDR3 DNA: TGTGCCAGCAGCAAACCTGACCAGGGGGATAACTATGGCTACACCTTC; CDR3 protein: CASSKPDQGDNYGYTF
J gene: TRBJ1-5; clone size: .; D gene: .; V gene: TRBV6-5; CDR3 DNA: TGTGCCAGCAGACCCGGGACAATTAGCAATCAGCCCCAGCATTTT; CDR3 protein: CASRPGTISNQPQHF
J gene: TRBJ1-4; clone size: .; D gene: .; V gene: TRBV7-7; CDR3 DNA: TGTGCTAGCAGCTACAAACTAGGTTCAACTAATGAAAAACTGTTTTTT; CDR3 protein: CASSYKLGSTNEKLFF
J gene: TRBJ1-2; clone size: .; D gene: .; V gene: TRBV10-3; CDR3 DNA: TGTGCCATCAGTGAGAAGGGGTCGGACTATGGCTACACCTTC; CDR3 protein: CAISEKGSDYGYTF
J gene: TRBJ1-1; clone size: .; D gene: TRBD1; V gene: TRBV5-5; CDR3 DNA: TGTGCCAGCAGCTGGACAGGGAACATGAACACTGAAGCTTTCTTT; CDR3 protein: CASSWTGNMNTEAFF
J gene: TRBJ1-2; clone size: .; D gene: TRBD1; V gene: TRBV7-9; CDR3 DNA: TGTGCCAGCAGCCCGGGACAGCGCTATGGCTACACCTTC; CDR3 protein: CASSPGQRYGYTF